This TCR beta chain derives from a study of OX40 agonist ivuxolimab in advanced cancers. J was trimmed by 4 bases and V by 1 base; bases with no gene match: 12. Per the germline V gene, CDR1 is SEHNR and CDR2 is FQNEAQ (reference sequence). CDR3 length: 17 residues. This table comes from immunoSEQ multiplex PCR, and its TCRdb copy is limited to in-frame clones, with some not included. The sample records some 66,000 clones, around 87% being singletons. This receptor was taken from an adult with an advanced solid tumor such as melanoma, head and neck, liver or kidney cancer. This sample comprised CD4+ or CD8+ T cells sorted from blood, obtained in a trial of the OX40 agonist ivuxolimab. V is TRBV7-9 and J is TRBJ2-7; 8 bases align to TRBD2. The CDR3: CASSLVGLAETGYEQYF. CDR3 DNA: TGTGCCAGCAGCTTAGTAGGACTAGCTGAAACGGGGTACGAGCAGTACTTC.